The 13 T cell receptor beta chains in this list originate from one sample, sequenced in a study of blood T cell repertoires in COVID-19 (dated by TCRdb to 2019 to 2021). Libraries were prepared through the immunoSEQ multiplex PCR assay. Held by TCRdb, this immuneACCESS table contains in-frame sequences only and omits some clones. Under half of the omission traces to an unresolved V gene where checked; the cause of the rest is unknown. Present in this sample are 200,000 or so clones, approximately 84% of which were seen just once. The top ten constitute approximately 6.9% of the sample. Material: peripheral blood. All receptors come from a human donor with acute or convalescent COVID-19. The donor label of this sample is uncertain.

As DNA, the CDR3 is TGTGCCAGCAGTTCGAGTGTTCTCAGGACCGGGGAGCTGTTTTTT. Translated, it gives CASSSSVLRTGELFF. The chain carries TRBV27 and TRBJ2-2; D is unclear. CDR1 and CDR2 from the germline V gene are MNHEY and SMNVEV (reference sequence). V was cut by 4 bases and J by 5 bases, with 14 bases left in between. The CDR3 is made up of 15 amino acids.

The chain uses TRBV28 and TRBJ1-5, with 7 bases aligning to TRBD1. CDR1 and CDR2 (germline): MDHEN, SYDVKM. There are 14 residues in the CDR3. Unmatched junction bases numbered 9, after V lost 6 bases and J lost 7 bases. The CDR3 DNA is TGTGCCAGCAGCAAGGACAGGAGGCACCAGCCCCAGCATTTT. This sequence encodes CASSKDRRHQPQHF.

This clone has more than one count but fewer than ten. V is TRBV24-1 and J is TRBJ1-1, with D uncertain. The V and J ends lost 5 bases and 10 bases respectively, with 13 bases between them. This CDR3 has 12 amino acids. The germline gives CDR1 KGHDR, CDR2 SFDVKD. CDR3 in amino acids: CATSGGNSGAFF. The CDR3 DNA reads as TGTGCCACCAGTGGAGGGAACAGCGGAGCTTTCTTT.

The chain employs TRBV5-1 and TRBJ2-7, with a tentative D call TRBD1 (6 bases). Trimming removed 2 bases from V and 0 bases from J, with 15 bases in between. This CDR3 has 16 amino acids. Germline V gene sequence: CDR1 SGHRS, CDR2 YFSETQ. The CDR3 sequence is CASSFDGGPNSYEQYF. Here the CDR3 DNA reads TGCGCCAGCAGCTTTGATGGGGGCCCGAACTCCTACGAGCAGTACTTC.

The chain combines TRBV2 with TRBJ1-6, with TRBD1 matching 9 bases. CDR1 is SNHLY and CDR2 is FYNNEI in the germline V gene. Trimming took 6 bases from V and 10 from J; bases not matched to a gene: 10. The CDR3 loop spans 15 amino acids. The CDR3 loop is CASSTGTGRVSPLHF. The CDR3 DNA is TGTGCCAGCAGCACCGGGACAGGGCGGGTCTCACCCCTCCACTTT.

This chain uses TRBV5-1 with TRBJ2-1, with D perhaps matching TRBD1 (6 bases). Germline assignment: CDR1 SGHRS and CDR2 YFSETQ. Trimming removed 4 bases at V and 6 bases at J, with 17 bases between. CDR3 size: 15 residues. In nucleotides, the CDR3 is TGCGCCAGCAGCAACCTCCCGGGACAAGTCAATGAGCAGTTCTTC. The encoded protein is CASSNLPGQVNEQFF.

The CDR3, as DNA: TGTGCCAGCAGTGCGCCGGGACACGTCGACGGGGAGCTGTTTTTT. Its protein product is CASSAPGHVDGELFF. The chain has TRBV28 and TRBJ2-2, with D possibly being TRBD1 (6 bases). The V end lost 5 bases, the J end lost 7 bases, and 17 bases lay between the germline ends. Germline V gene data show CDR1 as MDHEN and CDR2 as SYDVKM. This CDR3 has 15 residues. Variable domain in full (rest from reference TRBV28 and TRBJ2-2): DVKVTQSSRYLVKRTGEKVFLECVQDMDHENMFWYRQDPGLGLRLIYFSYDVKMKEKGDIPEGYSVSREKKERFSLILESASTNQTSMYLCASSAPGHVDGELFFGEGSRLTVL.

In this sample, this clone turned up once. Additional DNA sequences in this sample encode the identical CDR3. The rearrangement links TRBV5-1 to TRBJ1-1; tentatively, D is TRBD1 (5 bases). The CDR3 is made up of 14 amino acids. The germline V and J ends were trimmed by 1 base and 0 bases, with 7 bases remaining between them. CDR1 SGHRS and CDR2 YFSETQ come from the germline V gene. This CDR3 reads CASSLQGMNTEAFF. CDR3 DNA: TGCGCCAGCAGCTTGCAGGGAATGAACACTGAAGCTTTCTTT.

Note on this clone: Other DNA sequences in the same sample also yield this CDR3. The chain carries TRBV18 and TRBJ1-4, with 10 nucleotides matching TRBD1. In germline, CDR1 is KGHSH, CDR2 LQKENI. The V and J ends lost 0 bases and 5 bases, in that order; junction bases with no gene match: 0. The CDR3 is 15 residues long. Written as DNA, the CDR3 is TGTGCCAGCTCACCACCGGGACAGGGGAATGAAAAACTGTTTTTT. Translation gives CASSPPGQGNEKLFF.

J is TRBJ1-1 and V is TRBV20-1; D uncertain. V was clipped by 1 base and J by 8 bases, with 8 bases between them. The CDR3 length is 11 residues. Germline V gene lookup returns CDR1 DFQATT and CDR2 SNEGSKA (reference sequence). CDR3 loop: CSARGGREAFF. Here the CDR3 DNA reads TGCAGTGCTAGAGGTGGCAGGGAAGCTTTCTTT.

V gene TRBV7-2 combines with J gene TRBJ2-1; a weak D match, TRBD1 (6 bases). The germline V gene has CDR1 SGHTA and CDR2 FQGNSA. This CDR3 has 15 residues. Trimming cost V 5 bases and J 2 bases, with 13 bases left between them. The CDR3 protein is CASSPGQGPYNEQFF. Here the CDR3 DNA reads TGTGCCAGCAGCCCTGGGCAGGGGCCCTACAATGAGCAGTTCTTC.

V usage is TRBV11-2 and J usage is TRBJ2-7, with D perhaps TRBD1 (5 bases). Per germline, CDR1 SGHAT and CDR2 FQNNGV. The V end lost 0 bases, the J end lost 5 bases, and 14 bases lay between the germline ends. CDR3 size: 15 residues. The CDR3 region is CASSLDRGIRNEQYF. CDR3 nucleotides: TGTGCCAGCAGCTTAGATAGGGGAATCCGGAACGAGCAGTACTTC.

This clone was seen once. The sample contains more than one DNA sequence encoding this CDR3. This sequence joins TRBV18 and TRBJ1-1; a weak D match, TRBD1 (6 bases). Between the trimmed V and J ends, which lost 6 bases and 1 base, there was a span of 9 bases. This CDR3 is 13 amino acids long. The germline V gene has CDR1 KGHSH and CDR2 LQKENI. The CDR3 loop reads CASSRDKNTEAFF. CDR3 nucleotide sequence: TGTGCCAGCTCCCGGGACAAGAACACTGAAGCTTTCTTT.